A single sample gave rise to the 11 T cell receptor beta chains below, sequenced in a study of breast tumors, draining lymph nodes, adjacent tissues. TCRdb re-called the multiplex PCR reads through MiXCR, storing one row per CDR3 protein. Here the sample spans tens of thousands of distinct CDR3 sequences, 45% to 60% being singletons. Sequencing was performed on breast tumor tissue. Receptor source: a female donor with breast cancer. Some clones in this sample may be carry-over from other donors' samples.

The sample holds many counts of this clonotype. The genes are TRBV20-1 and TRBJ2-3; TRBD2 matches 10 bases. V lost 7 bases and J lost 5; bases outside the gene matches: 15. The CDR3 contains 16 residues. Germline CDR1 and CDR2: DFQATT and SNEGSKA (reference sequence). Here the CDR3 DNA reads TGCAGTGTTCACCTAAGCGGGAGGGCTGGGGGAGATACGCAGTATTTT. Translation: CSVHLSGRAGGDTQYF.

The V call is TRBV2, the J call TRBJ2-7; D possibly corresponds to TRBD1 (5 bases). V was shortened by 6 bases and J by 3 bases, with 9 bases between the two germline ends. CDR3 length: 12 residues. CDR1 is SNHLY and CDR2 is FYNNEI in the germline V gene. This chain's CDR3 is CASSQDSYEQYF. The CDR3 DNA reads TGTGCCAGCAGCCAAGACAGCTACGAGCAGTACTTC. The variable domain in full, with the rest retrieved from reference TRBV2 and TRBJ2-7, is EPEVTQTPSHQVTQMGQEVILRCVPISNHLYFYWYRQILGQKVEFLVSFYNNEISEKSEIFDDQFSVERPDGSNFTLKIRSTKLEDSAMYFCASSQDSYEQYFGPGTRLTVT.

This chain joins TRBV5-1 and TRBJ2-1, with TRBD2 as a possible D gene (6 bases). The CDR3 spans 13 residues. Germline V gene lookup returns CDR1 SGHRS and CDR2 YFSETQ. V lost 0 bases and J lost 9, with 10 bases in between. CDR3 nucleotides: TGCGCCAGCAGCTTGGCCGGAGGGATTGAGCAGTTCTTC. Its translation is CASSLAGGIEQFF.

Regarding this clonotype: The CDR3 end shows no conserved phenylalanine or tryptophan, and so a read error is likely. It is unclear where the CDR3 begins or ends on the DNA, so no DNA is shown, and the CDR3 is as TCRdb lists it. The chain uses TRBV5-1 and TRBJ1-1. The CDR3 has 15 amino acids, counting both end residues. Germline loops: CDR1 SGHRS, CDR2 YFSETQ. The CDR3: CASSPREGINTEAFL.

This clonotype showed up many times. V is TRBV27 and J is TRBJ1-6; perhaps TRBD1 as D (5 bases). Germline V gives CDR1 MNHEY, CDR2 SMNVEV (reference sequence). V lost 5 bases and J lost 7, with 9 bases in between. The CDR3 is 13 amino acids. The chain's CDR3 is CASSDRRNSPLHF. The CDR3 DNA follows: TGTGCCAGCAGTGACAGACGAAATTCACCCCTCCACTTT.

The chain recombines TRBV12-3 or TRBV12-4 with TRBJ2-5; 8 bases line up with TRBD1. After removal of 8 bases from V and 5 bases from J, the junction contained 7 bases not matched to a gene. The CDR3 runs 13 residues. CDR3 region: CASGQGRIETQYF. In DNA, the CDR3 is TGTGCCAGCGGACAGGGCAGGATCGAGACCCAGTACTTC.

The rearrangement uses TRBV29-1 and TRBJ2-1, with 9 bases that match TRBD1. Losses at the gene ends were 7 bases for V and 9 bases for J; bases not matched to a gene: 7. The CDR3 sequence is 12 residues long. The germline CDR1 and CDR2 sequences are SQVTM and ANQGSEA. The CDR3 sequence is CSARTGDGEQFF. The CDR3 region has the DNA TGCAGCGCCCGGACAGGGGATGGTGAGCAGTTCTTC.

V and J are TRBV20-1 and TRBJ2-7, with 8 bases that match TRBD1. CDR3 length: 15 amino acids. V dropped 2 bases and J dropped 4; count of bases not matched to a gene: 10. Germline V CDR1 and CDR2: DFQATT, SNEGSKA (reference sequence). The CDR3 sequence: CSARRYRGQGYEQYF. Written as DNA, the CDR3 is TGCAGTGCTAGACGGTATCGAGGACAGGGTTACGAGCAGTACTTC.

The genes are TRBV7-9 and TRBJ1-2; a possible D gene is TRBD1 (5 bases). Germline V gene data show CDR1 as SEHNR and CDR2 as FQNEAQ (reference sequence). The CDR3 extends over 16 amino acids. V was cut by 1 base and J by 3 bases, with 15 bases left in between. This CDR3 reads CASSLVRGASYYGYTF. The CDR3 bases are TGTGCCAGCAGCTTAGTTCGCGGGGCGTCCTACTATGGCTACACCTTC.

This clonotype showed up just once. This chain links TRBV11-2 with TRBJ2-7, with D possibly being TRBD1 or TRBD2 (5 bases each). The CDR3 contains 15 residues. Per germline, CDR1 SGHAT and CDR2 FQNNGV. V dropped 2 bases and J dropped 5 bases, with 16 bases sitting between them. The CDR3 bases are TGTGCCAGCAGCTTAAGCCTCCCCCGGGACGACGAGCAGTACTTC. It encodes CASSLSLPRDDEQYF.

The rearrangement uses TRBV19 and TRBJ1-5; 7 nucleotides line up with TRBD1. The length of the CDR3 is 14 residues. The germline V gene encodes CDR1 LNHDA and CDR2 SQIVND (reference sequence). V shed 5 bases and J 9 bases; nucleotides not matched to a gene: 10. The DNA for the CDR3 is TGTGCCAGTAGTTTACTCGACAGGGTCCGGCCCCAGCATTTT. The encoded protein is CASSLLDRVRPQHF.